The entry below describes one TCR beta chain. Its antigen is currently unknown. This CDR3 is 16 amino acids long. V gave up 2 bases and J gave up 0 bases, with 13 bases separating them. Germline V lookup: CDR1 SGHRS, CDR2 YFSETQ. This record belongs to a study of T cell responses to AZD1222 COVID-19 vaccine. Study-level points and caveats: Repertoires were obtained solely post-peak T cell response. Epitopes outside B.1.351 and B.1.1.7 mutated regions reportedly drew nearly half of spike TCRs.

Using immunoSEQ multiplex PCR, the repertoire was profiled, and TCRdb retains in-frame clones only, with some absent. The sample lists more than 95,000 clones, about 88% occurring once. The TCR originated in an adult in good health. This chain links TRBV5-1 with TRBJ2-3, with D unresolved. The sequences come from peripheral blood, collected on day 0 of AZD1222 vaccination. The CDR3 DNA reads TGCGCCAGCAGCTTTAGTGGAGTCCCTAGCACAGATACGCAGTATTTT. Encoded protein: CASSFSGVPSTDTQYF. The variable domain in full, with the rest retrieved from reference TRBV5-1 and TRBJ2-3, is KAGVTQTPRYLIKTRGQQVTLSCSPISGHRSVSWYQQTPGQGLQFLFEYFSETQRNKGNFPGRFSGRQFSNSRSEMNVSTLELGDSALYLCASSFSGVPSTDTQYFGPGTRLTVL.